One sample yielded the 17 T cell receptor beta chains listed below, sequenced in a study of blood T cells in healthy people across ages. Primers used in a second PCR of roughly 7 to 12 cycles were a sample-barcoded 5' primer and a J-beta primer mix. Using its own MiXCR run on the 5' RACE reads, TCRdb lists one record per CDR3 protein. Of some 1,800,000 distinct CDR3 sequences listed, around 40% are singletons. The sample was blood. These receptors were obtained from a human donor in good health.

This clonotype occurred a few times. The V gene is TRBV6-5, the J gene TRBJ2-7; D is undetermined. CDR3 length: 14 residues. CDR1 and CDR2 from the germline V gene are MNHEY and SVGAGI. Trimming stripped 0 bases from V and 2 bases from J, with 8 bases between. The DNA of the CDR3 is TGTGCCAGCAGTTACTCGGACGGAGCCTACGAGCAGTACTTC. Residues: CASSYSDGAYEQYF.

A note on this clonotype: A much more abundant neighbour one base away suggests this may be a read error. The chain has TRBV7-2 and TRBJ2-5, with D hard to call. V lost 4 bases, J lost 5 bases, and 14 bases lay in between. The CDR3 loop spans 14 amino acids. The germline gives CDR1 SGHTA, CDR2 FQGNSA. The CDR3 bases are TGTGCCAGCAGCTGGCGAAGACCCGGGGAGACCCAGTACTTC. This translates into CASSWRRPGETQYF.

This clonotype was detected a few times. A junction boundary mismatches the germline segment, possibly from a read error. This chain joins TRBV5-5 and TRBJ2-1; 9 nucleotides agree with TRBD2. The germline CDR1 and CDR2 sequences are SGHKS and YYEKEE (reference sequence). This CDR3 region has 18 residues. The CDR3 loop reads CASSLRLLAGSSHNEQFF. CDR3 in DNA: TGTGCCAGCAGCTTGCGGCTTCTAGCGGGGAGCTCCCACAATGAGCAGTTCTTC.

This clonotype was seen a single time. This rearrangement joins TRBV18 to TRBJ2-3; 9 bases align to TRBD1. V gave up 3 bases and J gave up 6 bases; unmatched junction bases: 10. This CDR3 spans 16 amino acids. Germline-derived CDR1 and CDR2 are KGHSH and LQKENI. The CDR3 DNA is TGTGCCAGCTCACCTACCGGGACAGGGAGTGGTGATACGCAGTATTTT. Encoded protein: CASSPTGTGSGDTQYF.

The genes are TRBV6-2 or TRBV6-3 and TRBJ2-7; tentatively, D is TRBD1 (6 bases). The CDR3 consists of 14 residues. Germline lookup yields CDR1 MNHEY and CDR2 SVGEGT. V was cut by 1 base and J by 2 bases, with 9 bases left in between. The CDR3, as DNA: TGTGCCAGCAGTTACTTGGACAGCCCCTACGAGCAGTACTTC. Protein product: CASSYLDSPYEQYF.

The sample holds a few counts of this clonotype. The chain carries TRBV6-5 and TRBJ1-2; TRBD1 matches 11 bases. The germline CDR1 and CDR2 sequences are MNHEY and SVGAGI. Trimming at V came to 2 bases and at J to 1 base, leaving 3 bases not matched to a gene. The CDR3 consists of 16 residues. The CDR3 here is CASSYGQGALNYGYTF. In nucleotides, the CDR3 is TGTGCCAGCAGTTACGGACAGGGGGCTCTTAACTATGGCTACACCTTC.

This clonotype appeared a few times. This chain links TRBV20-1 with TRBJ2-5; no clear D. The germline CDR1 and CDR2 sequences are DFQATT and SNEGSKA (reference sequence). The V end was cut by 4 bases, the J end by 5 bases, with 14 bases between. The CDR3 spans 13 residues. As DNA, the CDR3 is TGCAGTGCTATCCAGCGAATATCGGAGACCCAGTACTTC. Its protein product is CSAIQRISETQYF.

As regards this clonotype: Possible read error: a much larger clone is one base away. The rearrangement joins TRBV7-6 to TRBJ2-1; D perhaps matches TRBD2 (5 bases). The CDR3 runs to 15 residues. Germline CDR1 reads SGHVS; CDR2 reads FNYEAQ. V lost 3 bases, J lost 10 bases, and 19 bases lay in between. The CDR3 nucleotides are TGTGCCAGCAGCTTCGGGGTTGAAAGCTCCTACGAGCAGTTCTTC. Its translation: CASSFGVESSYEQFF.

This clonotype has a handful of counts. The chain uses TRBV4-3 and TRBJ1-6; TRBD1 agrees at 9 bases. Trimming cost V 4 bases and J 14 bases; bases outside gene matches: 12. This CDR3 is built from 15 residues. Germline V gene data show CDR1 as LGHNA and CDR2 as YSLEER. Written as DNA, the CDR3 is TGCGCCAGCAGCCCTCAGGGACAGGGAATTTTGGCCCTCCACTTT. Its translation is CASSPQGQGILALHF.

The rearrangement links TRBV15 to TRBJ2-5, with a possible D match to TRBD2 (6 bases). Trimming removed 2 bases from V and 4 bases from J, with 8 bases in between. The V gene's germline CDR1 is LNHNV and CDR2 YYDKDF (reference sequence). The CDR3 is 13 residues long. The CDR3 reads CATSRLARETQYF. In nucleotides, the CDR3 is TGTGCCACCAGCAGACTAGCGAGAGAGACCCAGTACTTC.

The V gene is TRBV7-2, the J gene TRBJ2-7, with a possible D match to TRBD1 (7 bases). Germline CDR1 reads SGHTA; CDR2 reads FQGNSA. The CDR3 covers 14 residues. V was clipped by 4 bases and J by 2 bases, with 12 bases between them. The CDR3 DNA follows: TGTGCCAGCAGCTCCCAGGGGGGAGCCTACGAGCAGTACTTC. Its translation: CASSSQGGAYEQYF. Based on the CDR3 plus reference TRBV7-2 and TRBJ2-7, the full variable domain is GAGVSQSPSNKVTEKGKDVELRCDPISGHTALYWYRQSLGQGLEFLIYFQGNSAPDKSGLPSDRFSAERTGGSVSTLTIQRTQQEDSAVYLCASSSQGGAYEQYFGPGTRLTVT.

This clonotype was seen more than once but under ten times. V and J are TRBV15 and TRBJ1-1; tentative D call: TRBD1 (6 bases). This CDR3 has 12 amino acids. Trimming pared 6 bases from V and 11 bases from J, leaving 16 bases between. Germline V gives CDR1 LNHNV, CDR2 YYDKDF (reference sequence). CDR3 in amino acids: CATSHSEGDAFF. The CDR3 bases are TGTGCCACCAGTCACAGCGAGGGGGATGCTTTCTTT.

In its sample, this clonotype was seen a few times. V usage is TRBV10-3 and J usage is TRBJ1-5; 7 positions agree with TRBD1. Germline CDR1 and CDR2: ENHRY and SYGVKD. The CDR3 extends over 14 amino acids. Trimming took 6 bases from V and 3 from J; bases not matched to a gene: 5. As DNA, the CDR3 is TGTGCCATCAGCTTGGGACAGCCCAATCAGCCCCAGCATTTT. Protein: CAISLGQPNQPQHF.

This chain connects TRBV29-1 to TRBJ1-1, with D perhaps matching TRBD1 (5 bases). Germline V lookup: CDR1 SQVTM, CDR2 ANQGSEA. Trimming left V 4 bases short and J 2 bases short, with 11 bases between. CDR3 size: 13 residues. The CDR3 here is CSVGGRTNTEAFF. The CDR3 DNA sequence: TGCAGCGTTGGGGGCAGGACTAACACTGAAGCTTTCTTT. The variable domain in full, completed from reference TRBV29-1 and TRBJ1-1, reads SAVISQKPSRDICQRGTSLTIQCQVDSQVTMMFWYRQQPGQSLTLIATANQGSEATYESGFVIDKFPISRPNLTFSTLTVSNMSPEDSSIYLCSVGGRTNTEAFFGQGTRLTVV.

The chain uses TRBV20-1 and TRBJ2-3, with 10 bases lining up with TRBD2. CDR1 and CDR2 (germline): DFQATT, SNEGSKA (reference sequence). This CDR3 has 15 amino acids. With 0 bases clipped from V and 10 bases from J, the junction kept 10 bases outside the gene matches. CDR3 nucleotides: TGCAGTGCTAGAGAGAGGACTAGCGGCCGGGGTGCGCAGTATTTT. This sequence encodes CSARERTSGRGAQYF.

This clonotype was detected a few times. This chain uses TRBV15 with TRBJ1-6; D is uncertain. Germline V gene lookup returns CDR1 LNHNV and CDR2 YYDKDF (reference sequence). This CDR3 contains 16 residues. V gave up 0 bases and J gave up 7 bases, with 13 bases separating them. CDR3 protein: CATSRDLNRENSPLHF. CDR3 DNA sequence: TGTGCCACCAGCAGAGATCTGAATCGGGAGAATTCACCCCTCCACTTT.

This clonotype came up a few times. This chain connects TRBV6-5 to TRBJ1-1, with D unresolved. The V gene lost 2 bases and the J gene lost 0 bases, with 7 bases spanning the gap. CDR1 MNHEY and CDR2 SVGAGI come from the germline V gene. This CDR3 is 14 amino acids long. The CDR3 protein is CASSYGPVNTEAFF. DNA of the CDR3: TGTGCCAGCAGTTACGGGCCAGTGAACACTGAAGCTTTCTTT.